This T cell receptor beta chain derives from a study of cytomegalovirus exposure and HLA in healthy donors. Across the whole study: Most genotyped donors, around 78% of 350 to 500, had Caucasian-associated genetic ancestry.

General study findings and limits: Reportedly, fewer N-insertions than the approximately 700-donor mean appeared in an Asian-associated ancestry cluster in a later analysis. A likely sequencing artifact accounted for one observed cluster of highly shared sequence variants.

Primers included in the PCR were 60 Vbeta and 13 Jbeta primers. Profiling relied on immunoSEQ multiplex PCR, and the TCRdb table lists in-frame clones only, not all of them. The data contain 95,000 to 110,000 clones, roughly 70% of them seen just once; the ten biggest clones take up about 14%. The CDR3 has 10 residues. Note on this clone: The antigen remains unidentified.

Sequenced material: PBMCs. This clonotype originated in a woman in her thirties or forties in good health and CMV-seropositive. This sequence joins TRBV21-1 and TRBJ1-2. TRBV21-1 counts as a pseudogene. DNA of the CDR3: TGTGCCAGCAGGGTCTATTGCTACACCTTC. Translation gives CASRVYCYTF.